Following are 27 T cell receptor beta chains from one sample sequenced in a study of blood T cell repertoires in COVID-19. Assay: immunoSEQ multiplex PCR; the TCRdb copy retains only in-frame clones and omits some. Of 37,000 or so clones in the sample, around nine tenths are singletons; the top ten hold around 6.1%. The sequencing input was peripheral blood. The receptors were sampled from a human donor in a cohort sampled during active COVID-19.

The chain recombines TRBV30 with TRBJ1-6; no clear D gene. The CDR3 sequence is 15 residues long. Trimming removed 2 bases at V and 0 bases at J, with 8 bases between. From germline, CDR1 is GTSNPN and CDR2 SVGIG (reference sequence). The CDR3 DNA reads TGTGCCTGGAGTTCGGGTATCTCCTATAATTCACCCCTCCACTTT. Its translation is CAWSSGISYNSPLHF.

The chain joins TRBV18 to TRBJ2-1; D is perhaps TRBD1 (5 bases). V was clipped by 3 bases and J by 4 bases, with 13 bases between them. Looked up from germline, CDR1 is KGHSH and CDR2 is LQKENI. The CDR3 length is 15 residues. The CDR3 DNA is TGTGCCAGCTCACCTGCGGACACCCCTTACAATGAGCAGTTCTTC. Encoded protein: CASSPADTPYNEQFF.

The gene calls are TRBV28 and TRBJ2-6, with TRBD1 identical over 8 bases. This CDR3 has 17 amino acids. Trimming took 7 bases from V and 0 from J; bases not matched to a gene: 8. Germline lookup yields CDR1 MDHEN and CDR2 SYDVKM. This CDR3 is CASTLSQGASGANVLTF. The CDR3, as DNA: TGTGCCAGCACCCTCAGCCAGGGGGCCTCTGGGGCCAACGTCCTGACTTTC.

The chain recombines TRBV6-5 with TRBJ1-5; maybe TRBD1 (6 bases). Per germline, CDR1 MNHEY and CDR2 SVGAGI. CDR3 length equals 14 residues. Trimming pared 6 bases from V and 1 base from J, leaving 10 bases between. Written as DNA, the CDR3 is TGTGCCAGCAGCCCGACAGGCAGCAATCAGCCCCAGCATTTT. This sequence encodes CASSPTGSNQPQHF.

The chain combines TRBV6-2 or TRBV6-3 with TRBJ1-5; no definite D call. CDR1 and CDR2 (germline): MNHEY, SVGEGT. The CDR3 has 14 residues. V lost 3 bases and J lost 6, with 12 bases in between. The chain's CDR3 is CASSYNEAGQPQHF. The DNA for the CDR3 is TGTGCCAGCAGTTATAACGAGGCGGGTCAGCCCCAGCATTTT.

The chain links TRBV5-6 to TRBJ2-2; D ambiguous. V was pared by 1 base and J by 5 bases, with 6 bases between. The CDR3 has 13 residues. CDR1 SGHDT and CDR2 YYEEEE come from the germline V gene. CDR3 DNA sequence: TGTGCCAGCAGCTTGATCCCGACCGGGGAGCTGTTTTTT. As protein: CASSLIPTGELFF.

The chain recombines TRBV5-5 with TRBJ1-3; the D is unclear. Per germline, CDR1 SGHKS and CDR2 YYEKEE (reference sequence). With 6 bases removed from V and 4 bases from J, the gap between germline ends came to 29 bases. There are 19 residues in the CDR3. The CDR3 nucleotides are TGTGCCAGCACAAAAAGATTTCTGCAGGAGGGCCTCGGGGGAAACACCATATATTTT. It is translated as CASTKRFLQEGLGGNTIYF.

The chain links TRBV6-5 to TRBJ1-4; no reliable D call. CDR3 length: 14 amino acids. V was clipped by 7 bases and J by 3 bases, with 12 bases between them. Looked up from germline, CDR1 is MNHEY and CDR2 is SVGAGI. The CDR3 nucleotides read TGTGCCAGCACCCCCGGCGGGCCTAATGAAAAACTGTTTTTT. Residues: CASTPGGPNEKLFF.

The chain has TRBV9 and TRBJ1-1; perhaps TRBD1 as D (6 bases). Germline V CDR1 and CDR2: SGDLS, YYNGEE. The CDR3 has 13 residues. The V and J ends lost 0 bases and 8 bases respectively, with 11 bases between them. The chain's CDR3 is CASSVDRASEAFF. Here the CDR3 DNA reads TGTGCCAGCAGCGTAGACAGGGCCTCAGAAGCTTTCTTT.

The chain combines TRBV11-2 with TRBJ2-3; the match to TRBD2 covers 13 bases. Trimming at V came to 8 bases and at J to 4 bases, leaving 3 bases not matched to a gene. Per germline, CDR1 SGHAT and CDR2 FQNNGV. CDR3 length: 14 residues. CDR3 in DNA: TGTGCCAGCCGTGGACTAGCGGGGGCAGATACGCAGTATTTT. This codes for CASRGLAGADTQYF.

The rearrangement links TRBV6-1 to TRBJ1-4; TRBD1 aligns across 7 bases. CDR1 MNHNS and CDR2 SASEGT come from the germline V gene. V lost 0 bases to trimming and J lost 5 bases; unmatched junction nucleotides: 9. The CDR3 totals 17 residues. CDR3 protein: CASSEALRTGENEKLFF. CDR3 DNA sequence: TGTGCCAGCAGTGAAGCCCTAAGGACAGGAGAAAATGAAAAACTGTTTTTT.

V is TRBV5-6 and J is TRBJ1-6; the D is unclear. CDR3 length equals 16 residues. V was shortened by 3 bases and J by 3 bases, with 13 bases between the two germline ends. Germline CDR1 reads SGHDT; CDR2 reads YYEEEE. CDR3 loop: CASSSFGQVYNSPLHF. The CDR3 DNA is TGTGCCAGCAGCTCCTTTGGGCAGGTCTATAATTCACCCCTCCACTTT.

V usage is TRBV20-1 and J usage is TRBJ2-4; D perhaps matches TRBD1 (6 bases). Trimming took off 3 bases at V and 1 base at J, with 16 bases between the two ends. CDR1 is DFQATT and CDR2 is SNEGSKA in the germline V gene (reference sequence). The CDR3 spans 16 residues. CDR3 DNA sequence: TGCAGTGCTAGTCAGGACAGCCTAGGGGCCAAAAACATTCAGTACTTC. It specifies CSASQDSLGAKNIQYF.

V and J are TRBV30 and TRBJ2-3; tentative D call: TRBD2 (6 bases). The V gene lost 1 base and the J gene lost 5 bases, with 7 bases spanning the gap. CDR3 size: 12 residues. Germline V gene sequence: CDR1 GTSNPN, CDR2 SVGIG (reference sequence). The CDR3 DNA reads TGTGCCTGGAGTGGGAGGGGAGATACGCAGTATTTT. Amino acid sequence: CAWSGRGDTQYF.

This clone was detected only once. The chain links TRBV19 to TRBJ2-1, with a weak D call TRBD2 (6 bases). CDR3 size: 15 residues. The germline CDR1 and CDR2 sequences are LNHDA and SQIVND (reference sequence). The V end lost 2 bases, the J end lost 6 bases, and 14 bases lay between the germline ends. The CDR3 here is CASSITAGSGNEQFF. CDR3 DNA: TGTGCCAGTAGTATAACGGCGGGATCCGGCAATGAGCAGTTCTTC.

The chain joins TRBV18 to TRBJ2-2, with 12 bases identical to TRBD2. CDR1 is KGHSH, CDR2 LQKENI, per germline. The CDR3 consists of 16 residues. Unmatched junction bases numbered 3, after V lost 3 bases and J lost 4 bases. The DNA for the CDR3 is TGTGCCAGCTCACCGGGGACTAGCGGGCCCACCGGGGAGCTGTTTTTT. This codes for CASSPGTSGPTGELFF.

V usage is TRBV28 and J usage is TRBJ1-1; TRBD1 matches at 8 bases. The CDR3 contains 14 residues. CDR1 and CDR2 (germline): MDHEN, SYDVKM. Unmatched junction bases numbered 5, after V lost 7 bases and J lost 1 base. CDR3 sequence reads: CASNLGQGNTEAFF. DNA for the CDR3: TGTGCCAGCAACTTAGGACAGGGGAACACTGAAGCTTTCTTT.

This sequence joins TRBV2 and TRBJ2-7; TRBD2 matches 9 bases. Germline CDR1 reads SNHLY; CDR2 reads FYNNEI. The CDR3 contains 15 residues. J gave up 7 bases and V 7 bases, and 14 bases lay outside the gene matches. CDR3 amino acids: CASTRPVAGAREQYF. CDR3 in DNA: TGTGCCAGCACCCGACCCGTAGCGGGAGCACGGGAGCAGTACTTC.

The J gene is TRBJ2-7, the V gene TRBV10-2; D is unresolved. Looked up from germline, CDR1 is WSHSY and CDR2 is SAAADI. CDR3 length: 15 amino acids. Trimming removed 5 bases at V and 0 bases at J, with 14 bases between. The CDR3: CASSPPGRSSYEQYF. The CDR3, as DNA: TGCGCCAGCAGTCCCCCCGGTAGGAGCTCCTACGAGCAGTACTTC.

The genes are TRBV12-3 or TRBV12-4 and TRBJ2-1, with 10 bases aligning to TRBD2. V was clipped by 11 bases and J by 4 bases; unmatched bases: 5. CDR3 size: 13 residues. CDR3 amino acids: CAGGTSAYNEQFF. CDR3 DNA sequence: TGTGCCGGCGGGACTAGCGCTTACAATGAGCAGTTCTTC.

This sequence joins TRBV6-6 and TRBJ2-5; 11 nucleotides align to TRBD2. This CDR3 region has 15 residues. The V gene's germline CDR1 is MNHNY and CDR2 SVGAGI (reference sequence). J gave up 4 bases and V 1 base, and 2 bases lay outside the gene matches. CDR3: CASSYLAGGRETQYF. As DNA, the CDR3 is TGTGCCAGCAGTTACTTAGCGGGGGGGCGAGAGACCCAGTACTTC.

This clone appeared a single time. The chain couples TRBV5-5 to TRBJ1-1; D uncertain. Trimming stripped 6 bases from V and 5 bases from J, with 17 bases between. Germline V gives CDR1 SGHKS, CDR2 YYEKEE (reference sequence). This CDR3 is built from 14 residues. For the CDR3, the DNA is TGTGCCAGCACCCCTTCTGCGTTCGGTACTGAAGCTTTCTTT. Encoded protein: CASTPSAFGTEAFF.

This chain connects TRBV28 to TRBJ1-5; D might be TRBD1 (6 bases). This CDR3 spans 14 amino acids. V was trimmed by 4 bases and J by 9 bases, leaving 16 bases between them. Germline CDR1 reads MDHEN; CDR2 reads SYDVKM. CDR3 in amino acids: CASSSGQTRPPQHF. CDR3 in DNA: TGTGCCAGCAGTTCTGGACAGACTCGGCCGCCCCAGCATTTT.

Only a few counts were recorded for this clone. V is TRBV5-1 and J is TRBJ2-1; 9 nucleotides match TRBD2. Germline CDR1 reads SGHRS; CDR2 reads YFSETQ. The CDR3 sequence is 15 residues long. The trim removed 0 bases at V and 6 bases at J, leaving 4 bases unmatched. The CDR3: CASSLGTSVSNEQFF. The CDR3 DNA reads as TGCGCCAGCAGCTTGGGGACTAGCGTTAGCAATGAGCAGTTCTTC. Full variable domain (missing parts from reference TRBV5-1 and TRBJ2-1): KAGVTQTPRYLIKTRGQQVTLSCSPISGHRSVSWYQQTPGQGLQFLFEYFSETQRNKGNFPGRFSGRQFSNSRSEMNVSTLELGDSALYLCASSLGTSVSNEQFFGPGTRLTVL.

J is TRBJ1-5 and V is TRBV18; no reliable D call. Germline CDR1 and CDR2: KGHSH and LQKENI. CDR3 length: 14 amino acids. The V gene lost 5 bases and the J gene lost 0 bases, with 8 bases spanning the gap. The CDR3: CASSDRSSNQPQHF. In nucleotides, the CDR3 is TGTGCCAGCTCAGATAGGAGTAGCAATCAGCCCCAGCATTTT.

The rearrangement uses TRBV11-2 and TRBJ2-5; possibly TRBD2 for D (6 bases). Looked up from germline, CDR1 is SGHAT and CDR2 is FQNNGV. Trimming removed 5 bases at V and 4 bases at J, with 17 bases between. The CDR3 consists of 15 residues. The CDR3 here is CASSAPVRGRETQYF. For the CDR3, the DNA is TGTGCCAGCAGCGCACCGGTGCGGGGAAGAGAGACCCAGTACTTC.

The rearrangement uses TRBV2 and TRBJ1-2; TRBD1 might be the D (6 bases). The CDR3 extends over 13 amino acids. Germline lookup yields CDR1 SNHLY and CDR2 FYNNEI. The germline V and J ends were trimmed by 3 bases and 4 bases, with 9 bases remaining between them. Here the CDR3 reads CASSDRGAYGYTF. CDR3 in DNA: TGTGCCAGCAGTGACAGGGGTGCCTATGGCTACACCTTC. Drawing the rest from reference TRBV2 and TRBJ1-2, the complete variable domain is EPEVTQTPSHQVTQMGQEVILRCVPISNHLYFYWYRQILGQKVEFLVSFYNNEISEKSEIFDDQFSVERPDGSNFTLKIRSTKLEDSAMYFCASSDRGAYGYTFGSGTRLTVV.